These 2 T cell receptor beta chains share one sample of origin, sequenced in a study of blood T cells in healthy people across ages. PCR was performed a second time for roughly 7 to 12 cycles using a sample-barcoded 5' primer and a J-beta primer mix. One entry per CDR3 protein results from TCRdb running MiXCR on the 5' RACE reads. The sample has roughly 800,000 distinct CDR3 sequences, more than 45% seen once. The sequenced material came from blood. The source is a young man in good health.

CDR3: CASSVDSSGRAATQYF. The CDR3 bases are TGTGCCAGCAGTGTAGACAGCAGCGGGAGGGCCGCGACCCAGTACTTC. This chain links TRBV27 with TRBJ2-5; 10 positions match TRBD2. V lost 5 bases, J lost 7 bases, and 13 bases stayed unmatched. The CDR3 sequence is 16 residues long. Germline V CDR1 and CDR2: MNHEY, SMNVEV (reference sequence).

The chain couples TRBV20-1 to TRBJ2-5; no reliable D call. The J call may be in error: the DNA end matches TRBJ2-7 better. CDR1 is DFQATT and CDR2 is SNEGSKA in the germline V gene (reference sequence). The CDR3 runs 11 residues. The CDR3 DNA is TGCAGTGTGGAGCCATACTACGAGCAGTACTTC. It encodes CSVEPYYEQYF.